The 25 T cell receptor beta chains below were found in one sample sequenced in a study of blood T cell repertoires in COVID-19. The method was immunoSEQ multiplex PCR; TCRdb's version includes in-frame clones alone and lacks a portion of them. The top ten hold around 2.5% of the sample, which has fewer than 15,000 clones, 70% to 90% seen once. Material: peripheral blood. Receptors originate from a human donor in a cohort sampled during active COVID-19.

The CDR3: CASSPLGPRGRGGYTF. The CDR3 DNA sequence: TGTGCCAGCAGCCCCCTGGGGCCCAGGGGGCGAGGTGGCTACACCTTC. This sequence joins TRBV14 and TRBJ1-2, with 8 bases lining up with TRBD1. V shed 4 bases, J shed 7 bases, and the junction held 14 bases outside the gene matches. From germline, CDR1 is SGHDN and CDR2 FVKESK. This CDR3 has 16 residues.

As DNA, the CDR3 is TGTGCCAGCAGCTTAGTGGTTTTTCGGGACAGGTCCCCCGAAAAACTGTTTTTT. Its protein is CASSLVVFRDRSPEKLFF. The chain uses TRBV7-8 and TRBJ1-4; 8 bases are shared with TRBD1. Germline V CDR1 and CDR2: SGHVS, FQNEAQ. Unmatched junction bases numbered 15, after V lost 1 base and J lost 8 bases. The CDR3 runs to 18 residues. The full variable domain, completed using reference TRBV7-8 and TRBJ1-4, is GAGVSQSPRYKVAKRGQDVALRCDPISGHVSLFWYQQALGQGPEFLTYFQNEAQLDKSGLPSDRFFAERPEGSVSTLKIQRTQQEDSAVYLCASSLVVFRDRSPEKLFFGSGTQLSVL.

This chain connects TRBV6-2 or TRBV6-3 to TRBJ2-7; D is ambiguous. CDR3 length equals 16 residues. Between the trimmed V and J ends, which lost 2 bases and 0 bases, there was a span of 14 bases. The V gene's germline CDR1 is MNHEY and CDR2 SVGEGT. The CDR3 DNA is TGTGCCAGCAGTTACAATCTATTGCGCTCCTCCTACGAGCAGTACTTC. Translated, it gives CASSYNLLRSSYEQYF.

The chain combines TRBV6-2 or TRBV6-3 with TRBJ1-5; 7 nucleotides agree with TRBD1. The CDR3 totals 14 residues. V shed 5 bases and J 5 bases; nucleotides not matched to a gene: 6. Germline V CDR1 and CDR2: MNHEY, SVGEGT. In DNA form, the CDR3 reads TGTGCCAGCAGTACAACAGGGGCCCATCAGCCCCAGCATTTT. Protein sequence: CASSTTGAHQPQHF.

This chain uses TRBV19 with TRBJ1-6; 9 bases agree with TRBD1. This CDR3 is built from 14 residues. CDR1 LNHDA and CDR2 SQIVND come from the germline V gene (reference sequence). The ends lost 4 bases at V and 10 bases at J; junction bases unmatched: 5. This CDR3 reads CASSTGTGSSPLHF. DNA for the CDR3: TGTGCCAGTAGTACCGGGACAGGGAGCTCACCCCTCCACTTT.

CDR3: CASSSLAGERETQYF. The CDR3 DNA sequence: TGCGCCAGCAGCTCACTAGCGGGAGAACGAGAGACCCAGTACTTC. J is TRBJ2-5 and V is TRBV5-1, with TRBD2 identical over 11 bases. CDR1 and CDR2 from the germline V gene are SGHRS and YFSETQ. The CDR3 sequence is 15 residues long. J lost 4 bases, V lost 3 bases, and 5 bases had no gene match. The full variable domain, its missing parts supplied by reference TRBV5-1 and TRBJ2-5, is KAGVTQTPRYLIKTRGQQVTLSCSPISGHRSVSWYQQTPGQGLQFLFEYFSETQRNKGNFPGRFSGRQFSNSRSEMNVSTLELGDSALYLCASSSLAGERETQYFGPGTRLLVL.

The chain joins TRBV19 to TRBJ1-3; no clear D. The CDR3 spans 14 residues. Deletions cut 8 bases from V and 0 bases from J, with 11 bases between. Germline assignment: CDR1 LNHDA and CDR2 SQIVND (reference sequence). The CDR3 DNA reads TGTGCCAGTGACAACAGCCGCTCTGGAAACACCATATATTTT. Translation gives CASDNSRSGNTIYF.

The chain uses TRBV6-6 and TRBJ1-5; 8 positions agree with TRBD1. The CDR3 consists of 15 residues. Germline lookup yields CDR1 MNHNY and CDR2 SVGAGI (reference sequence). V dropped 6 bases and J dropped 3; count of bases not matched to a gene: 7. The CDR3 nucleotides read TGTGCCAGCAGGGAACAGGGGGTCGACAATCAGCCCCAGCATTTT. Translation: CASREQGVDNQPQHF.

Here the CDR3 reads CASSYSTGRYGYTF. Here the CDR3 DNA reads TGTGCCAGCAGTTACTCTACAGGACGCTATGGCTACACCTTC. The chain carries TRBV6-5 and TRBJ1-2; a possible D gene is TRBD1 (5 bases). The CDR3 runs to 14 residues. Germline V CDR1 and CDR2: MNHEY, SVGAGI. V lost 0 bases and J lost 4, with 9 bases in between.

The rearrangement links TRBV7-2 to TRBJ1-5; D is unresolved. Germline V lookup: CDR1 SGHTA, CDR2 FQGNSA. V shed 6 bases and J shed 3 bases, with 12 bases lying between them. This CDR3 spans 14 amino acids. The CDR3 region is CASRLPGDNQPQHF. CDR3 coding DNA: TGTGCCAGCAGGTTACCGGGAGACAATCAGCCCCAGCATTTT.

This chain joins TRBV11-3 and TRBJ2-3, with D maybe TRBD1 (5 bases). The CDR3 covers 16 residues. Germline lookup yields CDR1 SGHNT and CDR2 YENEEA. V was pared by 0 bases and J by 2 bases, with 12 bases between. The CDR3 loop reads CASSLEGTGVTDTQYF. CDR3 bases: TGTGCCAGCAGCTTAGAAGGAACAGGAGTCACAGATACGCAGTATTTT.

The V and J genes are TRBV5-8 and TRBJ2-2, with a possible D match to TRBD1 (7 bases). The CDR3 has 17 residues. With 4 bases removed from V and 6 bases from J, the gap between germline ends came to 22 bases. Germline-derived CDR1 and CDR2 are SGHTS and YDEGEE. CDR3 sequence: CASSPGLDRSGAGELFF. For the CDR3, the DNA is TGTGCCAGCAGCCCCGGCTTGGACAGGTCGGGGGCCGGGGAGCTGTTTTTT.

The CDR3 sequence: CSVDTSGGRSQGDTQYF. CDR3 coding DNA: TGCAGCGTTGACACTAGCGGGGGCCGGTCCCAGGGAGATACGCAGTATTTT. The chain links TRBV29-1 to TRBJ2-3; 11 bases match TRBD2. In germline, CDR1 is SQVTM, CDR2 ANQGSEA. V dropped 3 bases and J dropped 5; count of bases not matched to a gene: 13. The CDR3 extends over 17 amino acids.

The chain combines TRBV2 with TRBJ1-5, with D perhaps matching TRBD1 (6 bases). Germline V CDR1 and CDR2: SNHLY, FYNNEI. Trimming shortened V by 3 bases and J by 0 bases, and 6 bases separated the two germline ends. This CDR3 contains 14 residues. The CDR3 is CASSDRGSNQPQHF. CDR3 DNA sequence: TGTGCCAGCAGTGACAGGGGTAGCAATCAGCCCCAGCATTTT.

This rearrangement joins TRBV28 to TRBJ1-1; 8 bases agree with TRBD1. CDR3 size: 14 residues. The J segment lost 1 base and the V segment lost 2 bases, leaving 0 bases of the junction unmatched. CDR1 is MDHEN and CDR2 is SYDVKM in the germline V gene. The CDR3 DNA is TGTGCCAGCAGTTTAGACAGGGGGAACACTGAAGCTTTCTTT. This gives the protein CASSLDRGNTEAFF.

This clone has a single count. The CDR3: CASSFPSGDLQFTDTQYF. The CDR3 DNA is TGTGCCAGCAGCTTCCCTAGCGGGGATCTACAATTCACAGATACGCAGTATTTT. This chain connects TRBV5-6 to TRBJ2-3, with TRBD2 matching over 9 bases. CDR3 size: 18 residues. Germline CDR1 is SGHDT and CDR2 is YYEEEE. The junction had 12 bases not matched to a gene; V was cut back by 2 bases and J by 2 bases. Variable domain in full (rest from reference TRBV5-6 and TRBJ2-3): DAGVTQSPTHLIKTRGQQVTLRCSPKSGHDTVSWYQQALGQGPQFIFQYYEEEERQRGNFPDRFSGHQFPNYSSELNVNALLLGDSALYLCASSFPSGDLQFTDTQYFGPGTRLTVL.

The chain has TRBV30 and TRBJ1-1; tentatively, D is TRBD1 (6 bases). Germline CDR1 and CDR2: GTSNPN and SVGIG (reference sequence). CDR3 length: 13 amino acids. Trimming took 3 bases from V and 2 from J, leaving 10 bases between them. CDR3 amino acids: CAWRAGQNTEAFF. CDR3 in DNA: TGTGCCTGGAGAGCGGGACAAAACACTGAAGCTTTCTTT.

V usage is TRBV12-5 and J usage is TRBJ2-5; the match to TRBD1 covers 9 bases. The CDR3 runs to 15 residues. With 5 bases clipped from V and 1 base from J, the junction kept 5 bases outside the gene matches. Germline V CDR1 and CDR2: LGHNT, FRNRAP. CDR3 bases: TGTGCTAGTGGTGCCGGGACAGGGTCCCAAGAGACCCAGTACTTC. It translates to CASGAGTGSQETQYF.

This clone was observed a single time. V is TRBV14 and J is TRBJ2-1; the D gene is possibly TRBD2 (6 bases). V lost 4 bases and J 0 bases, leaving 13 bases between the germline ends. Per germline, CDR1 SGHDN and CDR2 FVKESK. The CDR3 is 16 residues long. The CDR3 reads CASSLNTGVSYNEQFF. In DNA, the CDR3 is TGTGCCAGCAGCCTCAACACGGGGGTCTCCTACAATGAGCAGTTCTTC.

The genes are TRBV6-2 or TRBV6-3 and TRBJ1-1, with D maybe TRBD1 (6 bases). CDR3 size: 17 residues. Trimming left V 5 bases short and J 2 bases short, with 21 bases between. Germline CDR1 reads MNHEY; CDR2 reads SVGEGT. The CDR3 protein is CASSPTGMSLSNTEAFF. As DNA, the CDR3 is TGTGCCAGCAGTCCCACAGGGATGTCGCTCTCCAACACTGAAGCTTTCTTT.

The chain is built from TRBV4-3 and TRBJ2-3; TRBD1 is a possible D gene (6 bases). CDR1 LGHNA and CDR2 YSLEER come from the germline V gene. The length of the CDR3 is 16 residues. V was cut by 4 bases and J by 3 bases, with 17 bases left in between. The CDR3 here is CASSLGNKQGTDTQYF. CDR3 nucleotides: TGCGCCAGCAGCCTCGGGAACAAACAGGGTACAGATACGCAGTATTTT.

This rearrangement joins TRBV9 to TRBJ2-5, with 8 bases matching TRBD2. CDR1 and CDR2 (germline): SGDLS, YYNGEE. The CDR3 has 15 residues. V gave up 0 bases and J gave up 3 bases; unmatched junction bases: 4. The CDR3 bases are TGTGCCAGCAGCGTAGGAGCGGGGGCGAAAGAGACCCAGTACTTC. This gives the protein CASSVGAGAKETQYF.

The gene calls are TRBV30 and TRBJ1-6; unclear D gene. V was trimmed by 0 bases and J by 10 bases, leaving 19 bases between them. The CDR3 spans 16 residues. CDR1 GTSNPN and CDR2 SVGIG come from the germline V gene (reference sequence). The CDR3 spells CAWSVPLRQKQSPLHF. CDR3 nucleotides: TGTGCCTGGAGTGTACCCCTCCGACAAAAACAATCACCCCTCCACTTT.

The chain combines TRBV5-4 with TRBJ2-1, with TRBD1 matching 9 bases. Per germline, CDR1 SGHNT and CDR2 YYREEE (reference sequence). Losses at the gene ends were 4 bases for V and 4 bases for J; bases not matched to a gene: 6. The CDR3 runs 15 residues. The CDR3 here is CASSLGQGRYNEQFF. The CDR3 DNA reads as TGTGCCAGCAGCCTAGGACAGGGGAGGTACAATGAGCAGTTCTTC.

This sequence joins TRBV7-9 and TRBJ2-6; TRBD1 matches 9 bases. Germline V lookup: CDR1 SEHNR, CDR2 FQNEAQ (reference sequence). CDR3 length: 19 amino acids. V lost 1 base and J lost 0; bases outside the gene matches: 7. The CDR3: CASSLDPGQGSSGANVLTF. In nucleotides, the CDR3 is TGTGCCAGCAGCTTAGACCCCGGACAGGGGAGCTCTGGGGCCAACGTCCTGACTTTC.